A single sample is the source of the 9 T cell receptor beta chains below, sequenced in a study of OX40 agonist ivuxolimab in advanced cancers. Assay: immunoSEQ multiplex PCR; the TCRdb copy retains only in-frame clones and omits some. Seen here are 20,000 to 25,000 clones, around nine tenths observed once, and the top ten hold roughly 58%. Sequencing used CD4+ or CD8+ T cells sorted from blood, obtained in a trial of the OX40 agonist ivuxolimab. The receptor set was obtained from an adult with an advanced solid tumor such as melanoma, head and neck, liver or kidney cancer.

This rearrangement joins TRBV5-4 to TRBJ2-3, with TRBD2 matching 9 bases. Germline V gene sequence: CDR1 SGHNT, CDR2 YYREEE (reference sequence). CDR3 length: 18 amino acids. The V segment lost 4 bases and the J segment 3 bases; nucleotides outside the gene matches: 15. CDR3 in DNA: TGTGCCAGCAGCGAGCCCCCCGCGGGGGGGCCGGGGACAGATACGCAGTATTTT. It yields the protein CASSEPPAGGPGTDTQYF.

The gene calls are TRBV16 and TRBJ2-7; D not certain. The V gene's germline CDR1 is KGHSY and CDR2 FQNENV. V was cut by 1 base and J by 4 bases, with 5 bases left in between. This CDR3 has 12 residues. CDR3 coding DNA: TGTGCCAGCAGCCAATTGCTTTACGAGCAGTACTTC. Translation gives CASSQLLYEQYF. The whole variable domain, filled in from reference TRBV16 and TRBJ2-7, reads GEEVAQTPKHLVRGEGQKAKLYCAPIKGHSYVFWYQQVLKNEFKFLISFQNENVFDETGMPKERFSAKCLPNSPCSLEIQATKLEDSAVYFCASSQLLYEQYFGPGTRLTVT.

The CDR3 region is CASSLPEGEKLFF. CDR3 nucleotides: TGTGCCAGCAGCTTACCCGAGGGAGAAAAACTGTTTTTT. The chain carries TRBV7-9 and TRBJ1-4; no definite D call. From germline, CDR1 is SEHNR and CDR2 FQNEAQ (reference sequence). The CDR3 totals 13 residues. Trimming removed 2 bases at V and 8 bases at J, with 9 bases between.

The rearrangement joins TRBV7-6 to TRBJ2-5; 13 bases align to TRBD2. CDR3 length: 15 residues. V was clipped by 5 bases and J by 5 bases; unmatched bases: 5. In germline, CDR1 is SGHVS, CDR2 FNYEAQ. The CDR3 nucleotides are TGTGCCAGCAGCCTACTAGCGGGGGGGCCGGAGACCCAGTACTTC. Translated: CASSLLAGGPETQYF.

The CDR3 DNA sequence: TGTGCCAGCAGCCTTTCGGGGGGGCCTTCGTTCTACAATGAGCAGTTCTTC. Encoded protein: CASSLSGGPSFYNEQFF. The chain uses TRBV7-9 and TRBJ2-1; 8 bases match TRBD2. The CDR3 length is 17 residues. The J segment lost 3 bases and the V segment lost 5 bases, leaving 12 bases of the junction unmatched. From germline, CDR1 is SEHNR and CDR2 FQNEAQ (reference sequence).

The V and J genes are TRBV10-1 and TRBJ2-1, with TRBD2 matching over 10 bases. The CDR3 sequence is 15 residues long. Germline CDR1 reads WNHNN; CDR2 reads SYGVQD (reference sequence). Losses at the gene ends were 3 bases for V and 4 bases for J; bases not matched to a gene: 3. DNA for the CDR3: TGCGCCAGCAGTGATGGGACTAGCGAGTACAATGAGCAGTTCTTC. It codes for CASSDGTSEYNEQFF.

The V gene is TRBV6-6, the J gene TRBJ1-2, with D unresolved. This CDR3 has 11 amino acids. CDR1 and CDR2 from the germline V gene are MNHNY and SVGAGI (reference sequence). Trimming cost V 8 bases and J 8 bases, with 12 bases left between them. In DNA, the CDR3 is TGTGCCAGCGGTACGGGAAGAGGCTACACCTTC. Its translation: CASGTGRGYTF.

The chain carries TRBV30 and TRBJ2-1; the match to TRBD2 covers 7 bases. V dropped 2 bases and J dropped 3; count of bases not matched to a gene: 7. Germline assignment: CDR1 GTSNPN and CDR2 SVGIG (reference sequence). The CDR3 covers 15 residues. The DNA of the CDR3 is TGTGCCTGGAGTATTGGGAGGGGCGGCTACAATGAGCAGTTCTTC. It yields the protein CAWSIGRGGYNEQFF.

The V call is TRBV7-8, the J call TRBJ2-7; D unresolved. Germline assignment: CDR1 SGHVS and CDR2 FQNEAQ. V lost 1 base and J 3 bases, leaving 1 base between the germline ends. The CDR3 extends over 11 amino acids. CDR3 residues: CASSLDYEQYF. The CDR3 nucleotides are TGTGCCAGCAGCTTAGACTACGAGCAGTACTTC.